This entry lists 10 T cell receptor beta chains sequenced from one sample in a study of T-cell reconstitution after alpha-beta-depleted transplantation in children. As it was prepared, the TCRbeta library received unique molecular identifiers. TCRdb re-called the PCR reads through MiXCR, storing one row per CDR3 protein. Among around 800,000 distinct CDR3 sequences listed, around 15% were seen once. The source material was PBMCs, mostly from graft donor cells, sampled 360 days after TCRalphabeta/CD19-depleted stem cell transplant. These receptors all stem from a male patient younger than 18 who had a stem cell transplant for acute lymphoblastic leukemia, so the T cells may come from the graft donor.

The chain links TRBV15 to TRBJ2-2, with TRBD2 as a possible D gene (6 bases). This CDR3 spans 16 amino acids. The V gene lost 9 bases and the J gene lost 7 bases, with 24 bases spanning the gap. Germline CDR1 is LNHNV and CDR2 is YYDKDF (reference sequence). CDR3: CATMLGGGPIGGELFF. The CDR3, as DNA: TGTGCCACTATGCTGGGGGGTGGGCCGATTGGCGGGGAGCTGTTTTTT.

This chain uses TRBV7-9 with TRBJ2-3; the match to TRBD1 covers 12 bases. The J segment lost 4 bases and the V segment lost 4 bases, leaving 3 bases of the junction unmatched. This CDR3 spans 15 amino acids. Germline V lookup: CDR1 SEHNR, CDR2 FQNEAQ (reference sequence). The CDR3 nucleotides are TGTGCCAGCAGCTCGGGACAGGGGGCAGCAGATACGCAGTATTTT. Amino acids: CASSSGQGAADTQYF.

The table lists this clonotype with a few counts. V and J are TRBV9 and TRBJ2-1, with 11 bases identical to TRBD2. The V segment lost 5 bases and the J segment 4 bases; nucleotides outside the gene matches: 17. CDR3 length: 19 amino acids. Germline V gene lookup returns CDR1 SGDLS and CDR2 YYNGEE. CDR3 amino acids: CASRPRDSQLAGEYNEQFF. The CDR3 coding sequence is TGTGCCAGCAGGCCCAGGGACAGTCAACTAGCGGGAGAATACAATGAGCAGTTCTTC.

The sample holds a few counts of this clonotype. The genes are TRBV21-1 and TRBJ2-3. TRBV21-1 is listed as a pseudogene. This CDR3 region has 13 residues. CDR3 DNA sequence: TGTGCCAGCAGCAGAACGAAACGAGATACGCAGTATTTT. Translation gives CASSRTKRDTQYF.

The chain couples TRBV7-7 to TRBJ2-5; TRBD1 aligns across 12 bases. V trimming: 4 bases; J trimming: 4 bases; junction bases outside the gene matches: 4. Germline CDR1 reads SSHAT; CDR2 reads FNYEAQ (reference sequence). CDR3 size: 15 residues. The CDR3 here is CASSWGDRGRETQYF. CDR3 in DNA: TGTGCCAGCAGCTGGGGGGACAGGGGGCGAGAGACCCAGTACTTC.

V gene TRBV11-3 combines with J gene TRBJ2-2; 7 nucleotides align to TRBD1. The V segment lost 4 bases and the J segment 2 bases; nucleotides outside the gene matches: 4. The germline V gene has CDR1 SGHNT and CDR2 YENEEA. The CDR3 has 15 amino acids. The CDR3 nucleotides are TGTGCCAGCAGCTCGGGACAGCTCAACACCGGGGAGCTGTTTTTT. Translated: CASSSGQLNTGELFF.

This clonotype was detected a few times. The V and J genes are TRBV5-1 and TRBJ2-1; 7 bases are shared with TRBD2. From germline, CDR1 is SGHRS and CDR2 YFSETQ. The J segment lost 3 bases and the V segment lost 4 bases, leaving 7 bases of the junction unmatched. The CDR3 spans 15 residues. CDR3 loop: CASSPTGTNYNEQFF. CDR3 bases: TGCGCCAGCAGCCCCACCGGGACTAACTACAATGAGCAGTTCTTC.

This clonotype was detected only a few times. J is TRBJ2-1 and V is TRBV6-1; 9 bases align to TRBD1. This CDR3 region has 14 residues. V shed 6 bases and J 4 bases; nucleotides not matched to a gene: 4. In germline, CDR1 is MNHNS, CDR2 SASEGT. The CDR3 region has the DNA TGTGCCAGCAGGTGGGACAGGGAATACAATGAGCAGTTCTTC. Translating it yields CASRWDREYNEQFF.

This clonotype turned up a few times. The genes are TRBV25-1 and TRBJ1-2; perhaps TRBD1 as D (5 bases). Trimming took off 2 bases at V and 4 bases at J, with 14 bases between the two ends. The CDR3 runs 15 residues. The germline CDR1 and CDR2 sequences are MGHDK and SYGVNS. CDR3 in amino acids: CASSEGGASGYGYTF. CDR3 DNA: TGTGCCAGCAGTGAAGGAGGGGCCTCGGGCTATGGCTACACCTTC.

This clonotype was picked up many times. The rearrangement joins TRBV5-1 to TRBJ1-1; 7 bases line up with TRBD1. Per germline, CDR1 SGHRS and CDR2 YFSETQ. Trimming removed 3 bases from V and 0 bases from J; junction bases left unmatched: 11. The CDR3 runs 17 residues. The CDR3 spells CASSSSGQRNMNTEAFF. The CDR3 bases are TGCGCCAGCAGCTCCTCGGGACAGAGAAACATGAACACTGAAGCTTTCTTT. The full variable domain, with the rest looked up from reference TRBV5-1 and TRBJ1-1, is KAGVTQTPRYLIKTRGQQVTLSCSPISGHRSVSWYQQTPGQGLQFLFEYFSETQRNKGNFPGRFSGRQFSNSRSEMNVSTLELGDSALYLCASSSSGQRNMNTEAFFGQGTRLTVV.